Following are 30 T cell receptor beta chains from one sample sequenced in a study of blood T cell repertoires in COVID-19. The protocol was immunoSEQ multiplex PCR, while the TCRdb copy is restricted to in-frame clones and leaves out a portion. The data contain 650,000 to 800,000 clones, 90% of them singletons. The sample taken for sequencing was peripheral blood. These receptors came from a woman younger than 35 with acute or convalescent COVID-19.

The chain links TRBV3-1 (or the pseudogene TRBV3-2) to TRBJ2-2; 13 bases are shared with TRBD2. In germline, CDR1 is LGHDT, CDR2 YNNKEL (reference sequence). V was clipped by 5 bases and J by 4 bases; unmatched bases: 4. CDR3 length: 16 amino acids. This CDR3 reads CASSFRTSGGTGELFF. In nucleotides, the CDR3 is TGTGCCAGCAGCTTCCGGACTAGCGGGGGCACCGGGGAGCTGTTTTTT.

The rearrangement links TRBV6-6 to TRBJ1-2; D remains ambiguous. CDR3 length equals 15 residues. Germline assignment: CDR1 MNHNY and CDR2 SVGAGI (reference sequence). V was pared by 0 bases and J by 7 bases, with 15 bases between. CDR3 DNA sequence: TGTGCCAGCAGTTACTCTCCCCTGGGCTTTGTTGGCTACACCTTC. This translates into CASSYSPLGFVGYTF.

The chain's CDR3 is CASSYPGRGFAEAFF. In DNA form, the CDR3 reads TGTGCCAGCAGTTACCCCGGAAGGGGGTTCGCTGAAGCTTTCTTT. The chain recombines TRBV6-5 with TRBJ1-1; a weak D match, TRBD1 (6 bases). Germline CDR1 MNHEY, CDR2 SVGAGI. The CDR3 is 15 residues long. Trimming left V 2 bases short and J 6 bases short, with 16 bases between.

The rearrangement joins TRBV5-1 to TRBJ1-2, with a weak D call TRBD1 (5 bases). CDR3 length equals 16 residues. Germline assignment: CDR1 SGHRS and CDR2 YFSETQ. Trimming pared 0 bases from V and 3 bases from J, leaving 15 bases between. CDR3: CASSLANRGGDYGYTF. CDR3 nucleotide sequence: TGCGCCAGCAGCTTGGCGAACCGGGGCGGGGACTATGGCTACACCTTC.

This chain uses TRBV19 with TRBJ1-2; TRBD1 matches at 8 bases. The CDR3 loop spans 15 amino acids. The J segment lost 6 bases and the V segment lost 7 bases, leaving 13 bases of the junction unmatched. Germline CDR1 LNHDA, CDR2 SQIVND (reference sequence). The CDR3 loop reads CASTVKAGGWDGYTF. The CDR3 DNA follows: TGTGCCAGTACGGTTAAGGCAGGGGGCTGGGATGGCTACACCTTC.

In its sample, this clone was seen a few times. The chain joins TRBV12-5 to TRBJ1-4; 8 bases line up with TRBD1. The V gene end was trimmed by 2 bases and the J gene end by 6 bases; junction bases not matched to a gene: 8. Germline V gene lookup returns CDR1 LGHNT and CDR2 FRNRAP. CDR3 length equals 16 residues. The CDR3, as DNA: TGTGCTAGTGGTTTGCTAACAGGGGGGGACGATGAAAAACTGTTTTTT. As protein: CASGLLTGGDDEKLFF.

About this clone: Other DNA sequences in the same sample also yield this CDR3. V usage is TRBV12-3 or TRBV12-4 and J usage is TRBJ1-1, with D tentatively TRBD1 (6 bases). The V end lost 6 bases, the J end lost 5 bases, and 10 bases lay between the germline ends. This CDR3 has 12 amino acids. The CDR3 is CASREGGTEAFF. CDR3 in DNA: TGTGCCAGCAGGGAGGGGGGGACTGAAGCTTTCTTT.

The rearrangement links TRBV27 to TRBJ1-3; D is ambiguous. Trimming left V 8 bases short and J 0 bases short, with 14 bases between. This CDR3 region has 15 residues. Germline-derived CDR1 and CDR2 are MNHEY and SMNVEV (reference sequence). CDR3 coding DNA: TGTGCCAGCGCGTTGAAGTGGAGCTCTGGAAACACCATATATTTT. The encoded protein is CASALKWSSGNTIYF.

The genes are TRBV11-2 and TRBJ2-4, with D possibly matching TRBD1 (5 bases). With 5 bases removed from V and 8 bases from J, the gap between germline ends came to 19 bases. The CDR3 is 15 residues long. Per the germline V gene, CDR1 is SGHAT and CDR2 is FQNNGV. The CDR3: CASSPIRAAWDIQYF. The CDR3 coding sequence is TGTGCCAGCAGCCCCATCAGGGCAGCCTGGGACATTCAGTACTTC.

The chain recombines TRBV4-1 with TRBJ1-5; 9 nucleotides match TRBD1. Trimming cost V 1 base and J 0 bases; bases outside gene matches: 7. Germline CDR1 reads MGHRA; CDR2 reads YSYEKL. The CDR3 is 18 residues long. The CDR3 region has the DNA TGCGCCAGCAGCCAAGCGACAGGGGGTGGGTATAGCAATCAGCCCCAGCATTTT. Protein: CASSQATGGGYSNQPQHF.

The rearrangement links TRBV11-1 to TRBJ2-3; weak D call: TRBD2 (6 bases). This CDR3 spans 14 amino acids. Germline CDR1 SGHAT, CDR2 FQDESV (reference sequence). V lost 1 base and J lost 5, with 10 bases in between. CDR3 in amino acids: CASSLGLVLDTQYF. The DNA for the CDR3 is TGTGCCAGCAGCTTAGGACTAGTGCTAGATACGCAGTATTTT.

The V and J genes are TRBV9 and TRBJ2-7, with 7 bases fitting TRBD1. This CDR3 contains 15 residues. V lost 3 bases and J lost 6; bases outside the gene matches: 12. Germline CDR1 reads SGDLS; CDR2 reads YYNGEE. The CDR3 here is CASSEREDRAGEQYF. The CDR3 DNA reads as TGTGCCAGCAGCGAAAGGGAAGACAGGGCAGGCGAGCAGTACTTC.

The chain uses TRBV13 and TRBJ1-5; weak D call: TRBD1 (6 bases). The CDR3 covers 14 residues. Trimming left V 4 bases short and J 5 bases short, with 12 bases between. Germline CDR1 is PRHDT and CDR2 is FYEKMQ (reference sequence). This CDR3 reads CASSSRGLDQPQHF. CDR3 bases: TGTGCCAGCAGCTCCAGGGGATTGGATCAGCCCCAGCATTTT. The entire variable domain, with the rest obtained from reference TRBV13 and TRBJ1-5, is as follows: AAGVIQSPRHLIKEKRETATLKCYPIPRHDTVYWYQQGPGQDPQFLISFYEKMQSDKGSIPDRFSAQQFSDYHSELNMSSLELGDSALYFCASSSRGLDQPQHFGDGTRLSIL.

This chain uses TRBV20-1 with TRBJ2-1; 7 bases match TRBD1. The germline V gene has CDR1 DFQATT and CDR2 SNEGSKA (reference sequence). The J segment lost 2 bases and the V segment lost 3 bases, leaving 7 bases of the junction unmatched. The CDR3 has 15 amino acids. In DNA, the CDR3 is TGCAGTGCTAGTACGGGACAGTGGCCCTACAATGAGCAGTTCTTC. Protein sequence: CSASTGQWPYNEQFF.

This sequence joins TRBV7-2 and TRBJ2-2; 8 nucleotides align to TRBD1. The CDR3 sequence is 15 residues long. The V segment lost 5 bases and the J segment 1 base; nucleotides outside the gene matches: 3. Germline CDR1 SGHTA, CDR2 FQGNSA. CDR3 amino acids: CASSPTGGNTGELFF. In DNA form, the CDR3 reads TGTGCCAGCAGCCCCACAGGGGGGAACACCGGGGAGCTGTTTTTT.

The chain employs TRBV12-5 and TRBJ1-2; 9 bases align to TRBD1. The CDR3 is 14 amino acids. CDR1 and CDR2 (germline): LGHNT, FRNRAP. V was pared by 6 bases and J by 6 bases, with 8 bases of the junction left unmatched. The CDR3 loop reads CASGFAGDRDGYTF. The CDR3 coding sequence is TGTGCTAGTGGCTTCGCGGGGGACAGGGATGGCTACACCTTC.

The CDR3 nucleotides read TGCGCCAGCAGCCAAGACTCGGACAGGTTGGCAGATACGCAGTATTTT. The encoded protein is CASSQDSDRLADTQYF. This chain uses TRBV4-1 with TRBJ2-3; TRBD1 aligns across 7 bases. This CDR3 region has 16 residues. J gave up 4 bases and V 0 bases, and 7 bases lay outside the gene matches. The germline V gene has CDR1 MGHRA and CDR2 YSYEKL.

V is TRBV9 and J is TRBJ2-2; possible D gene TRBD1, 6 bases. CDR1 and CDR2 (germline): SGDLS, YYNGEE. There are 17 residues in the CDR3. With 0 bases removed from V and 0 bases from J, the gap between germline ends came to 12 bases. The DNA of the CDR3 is TGTGCCAGCAGCGTAGTCTCAGGGGTTGCGAACACCGGGGAGCTGTTTTTT. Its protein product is CASSVVSGVANTGELFF.

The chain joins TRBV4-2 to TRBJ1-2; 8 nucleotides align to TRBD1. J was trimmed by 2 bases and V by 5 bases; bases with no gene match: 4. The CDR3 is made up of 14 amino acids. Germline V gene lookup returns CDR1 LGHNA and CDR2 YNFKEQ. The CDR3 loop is CASSSGQGNYGYTF. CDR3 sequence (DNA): TGTGCCAGCAGCTCTGGACAGGGCAACTATGGCTACACCTTC.

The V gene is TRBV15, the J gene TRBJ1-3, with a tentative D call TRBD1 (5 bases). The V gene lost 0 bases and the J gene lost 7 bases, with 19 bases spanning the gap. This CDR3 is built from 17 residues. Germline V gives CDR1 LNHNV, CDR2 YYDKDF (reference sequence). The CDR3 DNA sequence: TGTGCCACCAGCAGAGATCCCCCATCAGGGCTACGGAACACCATATATTTT. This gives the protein CATSRDPPSGLRNTIYF.

This CDR3 reads CASSQVQGLNTEAFF. Written as DNA, the CDR3 is TGTGCCAGCAGCCAGGTACAGGGGCTGAACACTGAAGCTTTCTTT. The V call is TRBV7-9, the J call TRBJ1-1; 7 nucleotides align to TRBD1. V lost 5 bases and J lost 0; bases outside the gene matches: 6. The CDR3 spans 15 residues. Germline V gives CDR1 SEHNR, CDR2 FQNEAQ (reference sequence).

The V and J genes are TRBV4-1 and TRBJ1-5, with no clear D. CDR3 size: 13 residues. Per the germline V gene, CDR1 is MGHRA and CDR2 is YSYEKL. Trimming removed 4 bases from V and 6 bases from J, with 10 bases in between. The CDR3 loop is CASSLLYGQPQHF. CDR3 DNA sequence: TGCGCCAGCAGCCTCCTGTACGGTCAGCCCCAGCATTTT.

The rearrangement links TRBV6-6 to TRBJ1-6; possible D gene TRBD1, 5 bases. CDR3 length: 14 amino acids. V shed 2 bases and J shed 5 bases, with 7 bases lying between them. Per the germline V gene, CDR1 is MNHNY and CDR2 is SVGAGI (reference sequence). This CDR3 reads CASSYEGDNSPLHF. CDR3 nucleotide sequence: TGTGCCAGCAGTTACGAAGGGGATAATTCACCCCTCCACTTT.

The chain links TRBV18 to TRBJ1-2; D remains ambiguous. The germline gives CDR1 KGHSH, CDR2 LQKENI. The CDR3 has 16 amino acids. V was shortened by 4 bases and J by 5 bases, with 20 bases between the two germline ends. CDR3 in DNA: TGTGCCAGCTCACGCCTGGAGGAGGGAGAGAGGTATGGCTACACCTTC. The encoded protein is CASSRLEEGERYGYTF. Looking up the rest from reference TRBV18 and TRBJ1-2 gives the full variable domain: NAGVMQNPRHLVRRRGQEARLRCSPMKGHSHVYWYRQLPEEGLKFMVYLQKENIIDESGMPKERFSAEFPKEGPSILRIQQVVRGDSAAYFCASSRLEEGERYGYTFGSGTRLTVV.

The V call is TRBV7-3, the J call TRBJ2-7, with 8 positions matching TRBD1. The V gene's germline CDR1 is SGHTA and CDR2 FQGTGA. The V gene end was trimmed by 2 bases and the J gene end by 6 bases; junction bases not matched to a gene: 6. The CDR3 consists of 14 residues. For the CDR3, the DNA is TGTGCCAGCAGCTTAGGGACAGGAGGGTCCGAGCAGTACTTC. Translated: CASSLGTGGSEQYF.

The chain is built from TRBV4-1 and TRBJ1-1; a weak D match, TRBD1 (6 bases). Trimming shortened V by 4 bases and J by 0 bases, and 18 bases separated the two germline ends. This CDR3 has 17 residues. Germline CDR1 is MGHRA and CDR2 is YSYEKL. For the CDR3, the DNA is TGCGCCAGCAGCCTCCCCGGGGGGGCGAGTATGAACACTGAAGCTTTCTTT. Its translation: CASSLPGGASMNTEAFF.

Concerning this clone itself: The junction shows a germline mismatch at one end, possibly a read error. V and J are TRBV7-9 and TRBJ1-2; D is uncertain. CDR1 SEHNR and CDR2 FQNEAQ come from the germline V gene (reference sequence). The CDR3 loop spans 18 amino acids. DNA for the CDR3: TGCTCTCTTGTCGGGTTCAACTACGCGCAACTATCTAACTATGGCTACTCCTTC. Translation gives CSLVGFNYAQLSNYGYSF.

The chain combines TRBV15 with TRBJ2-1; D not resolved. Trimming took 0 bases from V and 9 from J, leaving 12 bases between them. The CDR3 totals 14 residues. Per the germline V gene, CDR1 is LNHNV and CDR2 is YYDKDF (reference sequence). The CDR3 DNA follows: TGTGCCACCAGCAGAGATCGTCAGGCTGCTGAGCAGTTCTTC. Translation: CATSRDRQAAEQFF.

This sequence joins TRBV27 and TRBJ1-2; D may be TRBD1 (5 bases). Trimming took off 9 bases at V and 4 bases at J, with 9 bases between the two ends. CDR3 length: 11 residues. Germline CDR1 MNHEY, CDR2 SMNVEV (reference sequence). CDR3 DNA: TGTGCCAGTTGGGGCGGCTATGGCTACACCTTC. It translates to CASWGGYGYTF.

CDR3 nucleotide sequence: TGTGCCCCCTGGGGGGGGGCTGAAGCTTTCTTT. Translated, it gives CAPWGGAEAFF. The rearrangement joins TRBV7-9 to TRBJ1-1, with D possibly matching TRBD1 (5 bases). Germline V lookup: CDR1 SEHNR, CDR2 FQNEAQ (reference sequence). This CDR3 contains 11 residues. V shed 11 bases and J shed 6 bases, with 13 bases lying between them.